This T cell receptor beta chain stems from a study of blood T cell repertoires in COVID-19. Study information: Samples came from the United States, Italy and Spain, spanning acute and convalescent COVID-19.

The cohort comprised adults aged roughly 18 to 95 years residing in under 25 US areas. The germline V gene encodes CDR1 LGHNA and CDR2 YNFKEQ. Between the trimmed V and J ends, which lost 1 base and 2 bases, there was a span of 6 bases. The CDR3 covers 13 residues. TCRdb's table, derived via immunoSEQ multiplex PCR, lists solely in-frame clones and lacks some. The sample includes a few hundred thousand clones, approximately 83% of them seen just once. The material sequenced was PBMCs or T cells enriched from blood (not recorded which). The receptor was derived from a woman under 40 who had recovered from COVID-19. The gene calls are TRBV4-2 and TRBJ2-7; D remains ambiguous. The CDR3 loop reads CASSQGHTYEQYF. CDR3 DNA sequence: TGTGCCAGCAGCCAAGGTCACACCTACGAGCAGTACTTC.